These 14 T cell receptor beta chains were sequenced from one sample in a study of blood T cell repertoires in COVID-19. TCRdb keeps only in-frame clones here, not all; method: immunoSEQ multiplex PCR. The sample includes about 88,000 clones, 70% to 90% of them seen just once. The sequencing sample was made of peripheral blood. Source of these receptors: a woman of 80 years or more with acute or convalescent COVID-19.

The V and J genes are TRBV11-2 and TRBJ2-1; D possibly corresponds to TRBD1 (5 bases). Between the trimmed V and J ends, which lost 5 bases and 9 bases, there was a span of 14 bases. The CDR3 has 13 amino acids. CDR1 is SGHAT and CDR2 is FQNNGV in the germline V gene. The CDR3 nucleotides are TGTGCCAGCAGCCCAAGGACAAAATTTGAGCAGTTCTTC. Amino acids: CASSPRTKFEQFF. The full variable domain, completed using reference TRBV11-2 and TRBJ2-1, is EAGVAQSPRYKIIEKRQSVAFWCNPISGHATLYWYQQILGQGPKLLIQFQNNGVVDDSQLPKDRFSAERLKGVDSTLKIQPAKLEDSAVYLCASSPRTKFEQFFGPGTRLTVL.

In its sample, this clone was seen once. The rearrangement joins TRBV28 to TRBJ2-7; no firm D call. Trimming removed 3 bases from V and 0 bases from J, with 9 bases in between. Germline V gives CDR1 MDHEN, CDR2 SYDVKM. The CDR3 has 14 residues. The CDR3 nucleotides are TGTGCCAGCAGTTTTGGGCTGGACTCCTACGAGCAGTACTTC. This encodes CASSFGLDSYEQYF.

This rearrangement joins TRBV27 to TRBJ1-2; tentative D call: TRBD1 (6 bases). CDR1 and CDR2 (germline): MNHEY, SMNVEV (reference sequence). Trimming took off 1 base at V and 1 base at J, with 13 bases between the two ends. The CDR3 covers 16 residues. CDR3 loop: CASSLYRAPLNYGYTF. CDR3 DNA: TGTGCCAGCAGTTTATACAGGGCCCCGCTTAACTATGGCTACACCTTC.

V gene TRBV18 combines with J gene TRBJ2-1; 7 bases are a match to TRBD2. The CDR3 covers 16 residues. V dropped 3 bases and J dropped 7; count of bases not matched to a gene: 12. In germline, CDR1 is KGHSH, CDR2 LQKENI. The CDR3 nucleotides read TGTGCCAGCTCACCGACTGTGGGGGGGGGTCGTAATGAGCAGTTCTTC. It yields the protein CASSPTVGGGRNEQFF.

This CDR3 is CASSAIRGGEKLFF. CDR3 nucleotide sequence: TGTGCCAGCAGCGCAATTCGAGGGGGTGAAAAACTGTTTTTT. The gene calls are TRBV2 and TRBJ1-4, with a tentative D call TRBD1 (6 bases). V lost 6 bases and J lost 7, with 15 bases in between. The CDR3 sequence is 14 residues long. Germline assignment: CDR1 SNHLY and CDR2 FYNNEI.

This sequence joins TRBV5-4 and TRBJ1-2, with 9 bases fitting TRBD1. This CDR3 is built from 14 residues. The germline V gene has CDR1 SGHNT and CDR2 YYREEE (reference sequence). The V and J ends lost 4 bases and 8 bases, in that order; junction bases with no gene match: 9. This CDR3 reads CASSPSGTGLGYTF. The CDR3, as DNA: TGTGCCAGCAGCCCCTCCGGGACAGGGCTCGGCTACACCTTC.

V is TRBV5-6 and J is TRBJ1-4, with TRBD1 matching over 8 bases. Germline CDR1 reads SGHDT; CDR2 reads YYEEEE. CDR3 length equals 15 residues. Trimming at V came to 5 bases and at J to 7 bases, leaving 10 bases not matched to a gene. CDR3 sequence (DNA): TGTGCCAGCAGTCTTCCAGGGGGCTTAAGTGAAAAACTGTTTTTT. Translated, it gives CASSLPGGLSEKLFF.

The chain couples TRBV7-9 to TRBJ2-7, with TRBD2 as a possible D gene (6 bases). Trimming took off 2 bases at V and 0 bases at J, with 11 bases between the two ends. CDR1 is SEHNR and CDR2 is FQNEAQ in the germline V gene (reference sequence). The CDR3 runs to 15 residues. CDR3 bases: TGTGCCAGCAGCTTATTAGCGGAATACTCCTACGAGCAGTACTTC. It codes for CASSLLAEYSYEQYF.

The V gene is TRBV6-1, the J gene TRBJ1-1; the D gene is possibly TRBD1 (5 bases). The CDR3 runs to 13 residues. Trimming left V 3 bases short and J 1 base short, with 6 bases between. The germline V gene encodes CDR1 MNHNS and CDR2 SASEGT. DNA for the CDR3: TGTGCCAGCAGTGAGACAGCGAACACTGAAGCTTTCTTT. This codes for CASSETANTEAFF.

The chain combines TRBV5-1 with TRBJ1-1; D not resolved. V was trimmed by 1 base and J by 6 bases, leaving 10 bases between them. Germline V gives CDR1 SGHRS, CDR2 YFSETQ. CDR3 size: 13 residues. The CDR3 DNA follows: TGCGCCAGCAGCTTGTTCGAGGCCGCTGAAGCTTTCTTT. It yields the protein CASSLFEAAEAFF.

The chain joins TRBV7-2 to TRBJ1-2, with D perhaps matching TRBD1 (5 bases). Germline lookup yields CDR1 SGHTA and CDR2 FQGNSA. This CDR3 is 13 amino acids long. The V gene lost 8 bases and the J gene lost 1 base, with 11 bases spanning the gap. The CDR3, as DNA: TGTGCCAGCGGTTCGGGGGTTAACTATGGCTACACCTTC. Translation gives CASGSGVNYGYTF.

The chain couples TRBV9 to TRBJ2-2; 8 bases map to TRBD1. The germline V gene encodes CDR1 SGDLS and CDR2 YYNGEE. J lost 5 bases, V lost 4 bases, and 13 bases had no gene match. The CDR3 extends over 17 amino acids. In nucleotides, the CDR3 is TGTGCCAGCAGCAAAGACAGGGGAATTGTGGGTACCGGGGAGCTGTTTTTT. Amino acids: CASSKDRGIVGTGELFF. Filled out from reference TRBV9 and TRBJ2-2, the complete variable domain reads DSGVTQTPKHLITATGQRVTLRCSPRSGDLSVYWYQQSLDQGLQFLIQYYNGEERAKGNILERFSAQQFPDLHSELNLSSLELGDSALYFCASSKDRGIVGTGELFFGEGSRLTVL.

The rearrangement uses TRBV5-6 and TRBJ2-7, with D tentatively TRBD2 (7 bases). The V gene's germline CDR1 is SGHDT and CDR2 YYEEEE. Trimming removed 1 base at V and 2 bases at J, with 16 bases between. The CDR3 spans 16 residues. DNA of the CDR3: TGTGCCAGCAGCTTGAGGGGACGGGGGGCTACCTACGAGCAGTACTTC. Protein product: CASSLRGRGATYEQYF.

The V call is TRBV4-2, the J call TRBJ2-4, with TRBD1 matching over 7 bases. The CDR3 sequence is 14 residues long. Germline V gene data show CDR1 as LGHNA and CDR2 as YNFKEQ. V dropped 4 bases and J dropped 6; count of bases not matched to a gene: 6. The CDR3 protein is CASSPGTERNIQYF. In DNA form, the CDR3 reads TGTGCCAGCAGCCCCGGGACAGAAAGAAACATTCAGTACTTC.